This TCR beta chain stems from a study of T cells after posttransplantation cyclophosphamide. Profiled with immunoSEQ multiplex PCR; TCRdb holds only in-frame clones, not every one. The repertoire shows 40,000 to 45,000 clones, none seen only once; the top ten take about 2.3%. Peripheral blood was collected from the related graft donor on the marrow donation day. This clone was counted ten times or more. CDR1 is PRHDT, CDR2 FYEKMQ, per germline (reference sequence). This CDR3 comprises 14 residues. V dropped 0 bases and J dropped 4 bases, with 7 bases sitting between them. The clonotype originates from a middle-aged man in good health, CMV-negative, and a related stem cell transplant donor. The V gene is TRBV13, the J gene TRBJ2-1; D not certain. The sample comprised PBMCs. CDR3 sequence: CASSLGRVYNEQFF. The CDR3 coding sequence is TGTGCCAGCAGCTTAGGACGGGTGTACAATGAGCAGTTCTTC.